Following are 26 T cell receptor beta chains from one sample sequenced in a study of shared clonotypes between healthy human individuals. Clones were sequenced by immunoSEQ multiplex PCR, and TCRdb holds only the in-frame ones, with some missing. The sample gives approximately 1.5 million clones, just under 99% of which show up once; 0.36% is in the top ten. The sample consisted of naive CD4+ T cells sorted from blood. The subset denotes: CD45RA+ positively selected. The receptors shown here come from a man aged 30 to 39 in good health.

This clone has a single count. The genes are TRBV18 and TRBJ1-5; the match to TRBD1 covers 10 bases. The CDR3 spans 15 residues. Germline V CDR1 and CDR2: KGHSH, LQKENI. Germline trimming cut 3 bases from V and 5 bases from J; bases unmatched to any gene: 4. CDR3 loop: CASSPTTGGDQPQHF. In DNA form, the CDR3 reads TGTGCCAGCTCACCGACGACAGGGGGCGATCAGCCCCAGCATTTT.

The genes are TRBV27 and TRBJ2-5, with 11 bases matching TRBD1. After removal of 2 bases from V and 1 base from J, the junction contained 9 bases not matched to a gene. Germline-derived CDR1 and CDR2 are MNHEY and SMNVEV (reference sequence). CDR3 length: 18 residues. The CDR3 DNA reads TGTGCCAGCAGTTTAGTTTTCCGGGACAGGGGGACCCAAGAGACCCAGTACTTC. As protein: CASSLVFRDRGTQETQYF.

This clone was recorded only once. The V call is TRBV28, the J call TRBJ2-3; D tentatively reads TRBD1 or TRBD2 (5 bases each). V was trimmed by 5 bases and J by 8 bases, leaving 17 bases between them. CDR1 and CDR2 from the germline V gene are MDHEN and SYDVKM. The length of the CDR3 is 14 residues. This CDR3 reads CASSRGPRTGTQYF. The DNA of the CDR3 is TGTGCCAGCAGTCGGGGCCCCAGAACCGGTACGCAGTATTTT.

The chain carries TRBV29-1 and TRBJ1-2; D is ambiguous. CDR1 and CDR2 (germline): SQVTM, ANQGSEA. V lost 0 bases to trimming and J lost 5 bases, with 10 bases between them. CDR3 size: 13 residues. The CDR3, as DNA: TGCAGCGTTGAAGAGGGCGGTGGGTATGGCTACACCTTC. This translates into CSVEEGGGYGYTF.

This chain connects TRBV19 to TRBJ2-7; D gene uncertain. The CDR3 is 15 residues long. CDR1 is LNHDA, CDR2 SQIVND, per germline (reference sequence). Deletions cut 5 bases from V and 2 bases from J, with 16 bases between. CDR3 in amino acids: CASSGTVTATYEQYF. In DNA form, the CDR3 reads TGTGCCAGTAGTGGTACCGTGACGGCAACCTACGAGCAGTACTTC.

The chain joins TRBV28 to TRBJ2-7, with D possibly TRBD1 on 5 matching bases. The germline V and J ends were trimmed by 8 bases and 3 bases, with 20 bases remaining between them. The CDR3 consists of 15 residues. Germline-derived CDR1 and CDR2 are MDHEN and SYDVKM. The CDR3 nucleotides read TGTGCCAGCCTACGGGTGGGTACTACAGGCTACGAGCAGTACTTC. Encoded protein: CASLRVGTTGYEQYF. Full variable domain (rest looked up from reference TRBV28 and TRBJ2-7): DVKVTQSSRYLVKRTGEKVFLECVQDMDHENMFWYRQDPGLGLRLIYFSYDVKMKEKGDIPEGYSVSREKKERFSLILESASTNQTSMYLCASLRVGTTGYEQYFGPGTRLTVT.

V gene TRBV28 combines with J gene TRBJ2-5; D assignment may be TRBD1 or TRBD2 (5 bases each). The germline V gene has CDR1 MDHEN and CDR2 SYDVKM. V was pared by 8 bases and J by 4 bases, with 17 bases between. The CDR3 loop spans 14 amino acids. Here the CDR3 DNA reads TGTGCCAGCCGGGGCGGGTTGTACAGAGAGACCCAGTACTTC. This codes for CASRGGLYRETQYF.

The chain joins TRBV19 to TRBJ2-1; TRBD2 agrees at 9 bases. Germline V gives CDR1 LNHDA, CDR2 SQIVND (reference sequence). The CDR3 is made up of 14 amino acids. J lost 0 bases, V lost 11 bases, and 5 bases had no gene match. CDR3 sequence (DNA): TGTGCCGGCATAGCGGGAGTCTCCTACAATGAGCAGTTCTTC. Residues: CAGIAGVSYNEQFF.

The CDR3 DNA reads TGTGCCAGCAGCTTAACGAGAGGGAAGCGTGAAGCTTTCTTT. It translates to CASSLTRGKREAFF. This rearrangement joins TRBV7-8 to TRBJ1-1, with unresolved D. V gave up 2 bases and J gave up 7 bases, with 14 bases separating them. Looked up from germline, CDR1 is SGHVS and CDR2 is FQNEAQ. The CDR3 is 14 amino acids.

This chain's CDR3 is CASRITQGAAEQYF. For the CDR3, the DNA is TGTGCCAGCAGGATAACACAGGGGGCGGCCGAGCAGTACTTC. The chain is built from TRBV6-6 and TRBJ2-7; 9 bases line up with TRBD1. Germline CDR1 MNHNY, CDR2 SVGAGI (reference sequence). The CDR3 is 14 residues long. J was trimmed by 6 bases and V by 6 bases; bases with no gene match: 9.

Note on this clone: A junction end diverges from the germline sequence, so it may reflect a read error. CDR3 nucleotide sequence: TGTGCCGTCAGTCACTCTGGGGCCAACGTCCTGACTTTC. Its translation is CAVSHSGANVLTF. The chain uses TRBV10-3 and TRBJ2-6; D remains ambiguous. This CDR3 comprises 13 residues. Germline CDR1 is ENHRY and CDR2 is SYGVKD.

This chain joins TRBV2 and TRBJ1-2; a possible D gene is TRBD1 (6 bases). CDR3 length equals 14 residues. With 5 bases removed from V and 4 bases from J, the gap between germline ends came to 14 bases. CDR1 is SNHLY, CDR2 FYNNEI, per germline. The chain's CDR3 is CASSSTGTTYGYTF. CDR3 sequence (DNA): TGTGCCAGCAGTTCCACCGGGACAACCTATGGCTACACCTTC.

The J gene is TRBJ2-7, the V gene TRBV19; the D gene is possibly TRBD2 (5 bases). This CDR3 has 14 amino acids. Trimming left V 3 bases short and J 0 bases short, with 9 bases between. Germline values: CDR1 LNHDA, CDR2 SQIVND (reference sequence). The CDR3 reads CASSMTGISYEQYF. The CDR3 DNA reads as TGTGCCAGTAGTATGACGGGGATCTCCTACGAGCAGTACTTC.

J is TRBJ2-1 and V is TRBV30, with 7 positions matching TRBD1. Germline-derived CDR1 and CDR2 are GTSNPN and SVGIG (reference sequence). The V gene end was trimmed by 0 bases and the J gene end by 6 bases; junction bases not matched to a gene: 8. This CDR3 region has 15 residues. In DNA form, the CDR3 reads TGTGCCTGGAGTGTACGGCTCCGGGACAGCAATGAGCAGTTCTTC. Translation gives CAWSVRLRDSNEQFF. The entire variable domain, with the rest obtained from reference TRBV30 and TRBJ2-1, is as follows: SQTIHQWPATLVQPVGSPLSLECTVEGTSNPNLYWYRQAAGRGLQLLFYSVGIGQISSEVPQNLSASRPQDRQFILSSKKLLLSDSGFYLCAWSVRLRDSNEQFFGPGTRLTVL.

The gene calls are TRBV29-1 and TRBJ1-5; 12 positions agree with TRBD1. Germline CDR1 is SQVTM and CDR2 is ANQGSEA. This CDR3 region has 15 residues. The V segment lost 6 bases and the J segment 3 bases; nucleotides outside the gene matches: 6. This chain's CDR3 is CSVWDRGLPNQPQHF. CDR3 DNA sequence: TGCAGCGTATGGGACAGGGGGCTTCCCAATCAGCCCCAGCATTTT. The entire variable domain, with the rest obtained from reference TRBV29-1 and TRBJ1-5, is as follows: SAVISQKPSRDICQRGTSLTIQCQVDSQVTMMFWYRQQPGQSLTLIATANQGSEATYESGFVIDKFPISRPNLTFSTLTVSNMSPEDSSIYLCSVWDRGLPNQPQHFGDGTRLSIL.

This chain joins TRBV7-9 and TRBJ1-1; 9 positions agree with TRBD1. With 5 bases clipped from V and 3 bases from J, the junction kept 4 bases outside the gene matches. The CDR3 runs to 14 residues. Germline V gene data show CDR1 as SEHNR and CDR2 as FQNEAQ (reference sequence). The CDR3 bases are TGTGCCAGCAGCCTAAGGGACAGGGACACTGAAGCTTTCTTT. Translated: CASSLRDRDTEAFF.

A single count supports this clone. The chain recombines TRBV19 with TRBJ2-2; D not certain. Germline CDR1 is LNHDA and CDR2 is SQIVND (reference sequence). The length of the CDR3 is 15 residues. Trimming took off 7 bases at V and 0 bases at J, with 12 bases between the two ends. CDR3 nucleotide sequence: TGTGCCAGTAAAAATACAGAGACGAACACCGGGGAGCTGTTTTTT. Translation: CASKNTETNTGELFF. The full variable domain, its missing parts supplied by reference TRBV19 and TRBJ2-2, is DGGITQSPKYLFRKEGQNVTLSCEQNLNHDAMYWYRQDPGQGLRLIYYSQIVNDFQKGDIAEGYSVSREKKESFPLTVTSAQKNPTAFYLCASKNTETNTGELFFGEGSRLTVL.

The chain is built from TRBV27 and TRBJ1-3; TRBD1 matches 8 bases. Germline assignment: CDR1 MNHEY and CDR2 SMNVEV (reference sequence). With 6 bases clipped from V and 0 bases from J, the junction kept 4 bases outside the gene matches. The CDR3 runs 15 residues. The CDR3 DNA reads TGTGCCAGCAGAGACAGGGGATACTCTGGAAACACCATATATTTT. This encodes CASRDRGYSGNTIYF.

This sequence joins TRBV6-5 and TRBJ2-7, with TRBD2 identical over 13 bases. Germline values: CDR1 MNHEY, CDR2 SVGAGI. This CDR3 is 15 amino acids long. V lost 6 bases and J lost 4; bases outside the gene matches: 6. CDR3 region: CASRPLTSGRYEQYF. CDR3 DNA sequence: TGTGCCAGCAGGCCCCTGACTAGCGGGAGGTACGAGCAGTACTTC.

The chain couples TRBV7-9 to TRBJ1-1; maybe TRBD1 (5 bases). The length of the CDR3 is 14 residues. V was trimmed by 11 bases and J by 0 bases, leaving 16 bases between them. Germline assignment: CDR1 SEHNR and CDR2 FQNEAQ (reference sequence). The CDR3 protein is CAGEGYSLNTEAFF. CDR3 sequence (DNA): TGTGCCGGCGAGGGGTACTCCCTGAACACTGAAGCTTTCTTT.

This clone occurred once. Other DNA sequences in the sample encode the same CDR3. This chain connects TRBV7-2 to TRBJ2-3; D ambiguous. V gave up 1 base and J gave up 6 bases, with 2 bases separating them. Germline loops: CDR1 SGHTA, CDR2 FQGNSA. There are 11 residues in the CDR3. Written as DNA, the CDR3 is TGTGCCAGCAGCTTAGTTGATACGCAGTATTTT. As protein: CASSLVDTQYF.

V is TRBV6-5 and J is TRBJ2-1, with 8 bases lining up with TRBD1. V lost 4 bases, J lost 5 bases, and 4 bases stayed unmatched. The germline CDR1 and CDR2 sequences are MNHEY and SVGAGI. The CDR3 consists of 14 residues. CDR3 sequence reads: CASSSRGLHNEQFF. CDR3 DNA sequence: TGTGCCAGCAGTTCCAGGGGGCTCCACAATGAGCAGTTCTTC.

CDR3 nucleotide sequence: TGTGCCAGCAGCGTGGGGACAGGGTTTAACACTGAAGCTTTCTTT. It encodes CASSVGTGFNTEAFF. The chain couples TRBV9 to TRBJ1-1; 9 positions match TRBD1. CDR1 is SGDLS and CDR2 is YYNGEE in the germline V gene. The V gene end was trimmed by 2 bases and the J gene end by 2 bases; junction bases not matched to a gene: 4. The CDR3 consists of 15 residues. The full variable domain, with the rest looked up from reference TRBV9 and TRBJ1-1, is DSGVTQTPKHLITATGQRVTLRCSPRSGDLSVYWYQQSLDQGLQFLIQYYNGEERAKGNILERFSAQQFPDLHSELNLSSLELGDSALYFCASSVGTGFNTEAFFGQGTRLTVV.

This chain uses TRBV27 with TRBJ2-1, with TRBD2 matching 10 bases. The CDR3 covers 17 residues. Germline V gene data show CDR1 as MNHEY and CDR2 as SMNVEV (reference sequence). Germline trimming cut 2 bases from V and 4 bases from J; bases unmatched to any gene: 8. The CDR3 reads CASSLDSAGGTYNEQFF. For the CDR3, the DNA is TGTGCCAGCAGTTTAGACTCAGCGGGAGGGACATACAATGAGCAGTTCTTC.

This clone was recorded only once. The V call is TRBV18, the J call TRBJ1-1; a weak D match, TRBD1 (5 bases). V was shortened by 6 bases and J by 1 base, with 18 bases between the two germline ends. Germline V gene data show CDR1 as KGHSH and CDR2 as LQKENI. The CDR3 spans 16 residues. The CDR3 sequence is CASSLKKSTGNTEAFF. The CDR3, as DNA: TGTGCCAGCTCCCTCAAGAAATCCACAGGGAACACTGAAGCTTTCTTT.

The genes are TRBV19 and TRBJ1-5, with D unresolved. The length of the CDR3 is 15 residues. CDR1 and CDR2 from the germline V gene are LNHDA and SQIVND (reference sequence). Trimming pared 5 bases from V and 2 bases from J, leaving 13 bases between. As DNA, the CDR3 is TGTGCCAGTAGTGGCTCGGGTTCAGGCAATCAGCCCCAGCATTTT. It is translated as CASSGSGSGNQPQHF.